Described below is a single T cell receptor (beta chain) sequence and its context. Its target is unknown. Germline CDR1 reads SGHNT; CDR2 reads YYREEE (reference sequence). The CDR3 has 13 amino acids. V was clipped by 0 bases and J by 6 bases, with 9 bases between them. This sample is drawn from a study of cytomegalovirus exposure and HLA in healthy donors. Turning to the study itself: Counted in an early data release were about 80 million unique TCRs from HLA-typed donors.

Study results and caveats: Among donors in an Asian-associated ancestry cluster, a later analysis reportedly found fewer N-insertions than the roughly 670-donor mean. Specificity for CMV antigens was confirmed in vitro for three of the CMV-associated chains.

PCR primers comprised 60 Vbeta and 13 Jbeta primers. Sequencing was performed with immunoSEQ multiplex PCR; in TCRdb, only in-frame clones are kept and a portion is missing. The sample has about 160,000 clones, around 68% seen once; the top ten hold less than 3.5%. The TCR was taken from a middle-aged woman in good health and CMV-seropositive. This chain joins TRBV5-4 and TRBJ1-1; no firm D call. The sequenced material came from PBMCs. CDR3 DNA: TGTGCCAGCAGCTTGGCCGAGGGTTCTGAAGCTTTCTTT. Its protein is CASSLAEGSEAFF.